This TCR beta chain is from a study of vaccination and CD4 T cells after COVID-19. Background on the study: At a median approximately 99 days (range 35 to 161) after diagnosis, post-COVID samples were drawn. Overlapping spike pools from SARS-CoV-2 and HCoV-NL63, HCoV-OC43 and HCoV-229E served as culture stimuli.

The treatment: approximately 9-day PBMC culture with coronavirus spike peptide pools or control peptides (ViraFEST assay). Half the medium was exchanged for fresh IL-2 medium on days 3 and 7. The assay that was used to sequence DNA from cultured CD4+ T cells was the Oncomine TCR Beta short-read assay. TCRdb passed the PCR reads through MiXCR, listing each CDR3 protein once. The sample contains 9,100 or so distinct CDR3 sequences, less than 35% of which appear only once. As for this clonotype: What it binds is not known.

The TCR comes from a human donor with COVID-19. The sequenced material came from cultured CD4+ T cells from blood.

The CDR3: CASSEAGTATGYNEQFF. Here the CDR3 DNA reads TGTGCCAGCAGTGAAGCGGGGACCGCCACAGGGTACAATGAGCAGTTCTTC. This chain connects TRBV6-1 to TRBJ2-1; possibly TRBD1 for D (6 bases). The CDR3 has 17 residues. V lost 0 bases to trimming and J lost 4 bases, with 16 bases between them. Germline values: CDR1 MNHNS, CDR2 SASEGT.